The 26 T cell receptor beta chains below come from one sample, sequenced in a study of blood T cells in healthy people across ages. A sample-barcoded 5' primer and a J-beta primer mix were used in a second PCR of roughly 7 to 11 cycles. Via MiXCR, TCRdb re-called the 5' RACE reads, giving one row per CDR3 protein. The data contain fewer than 700,000 distinct CDR3 sequences, over 40% of them singletons. The sample taken for sequencing was blood. The receptors here all came from a man aged 80 or over in good health.

In its sample, this clonotype was seen many times. This chain uses TRBV29-1 with TRBJ2-7; no firm D call. The V gene lost 6 bases and the J gene lost 1 base, with 19 bases spanning the gap. This CDR3 spans 15 amino acids. CDR1 SQVTM and CDR2 ANQGSEA come from the germline V gene. CDR3 nucleotides: TGCAGCGTCGCCGAACCAACCGATTTTTCCTACGAGCAGTACTTC. As protein: CSVAEPTDFSYEQYF.

The chain couples TRBV4-3 to TRBJ2-7; D unclear. The CDR3 consists of 16 residues. Trimming cost V 0 bases and J 0 bases, with 12 bases left between them. Germline V CDR1 and CDR2: LGHNA, YSLEER. The CDR3 DNA is TGCGCCAGCAGCCAAGATTGGGCGGCCACCTCCTACGAGCAGTACTTC. Protein: CASSQDWAATSYEQYF.

The rearrangement joins TRBV6-6 to TRBJ2-7; the match to TRBD1 covers 7 bases. The CDR3 is 15 residues long. Germline V lookup: CDR1 MNHNY, CDR2 SVGAGI (reference sequence). V was pared by 6 bases and J by 0 bases, with 8 bases of the junction left unmatched. CDR3 sequence: CASSDGTAASYEQYF. In nucleotides, the CDR3 is TGTGCCAGCAGCGACGGGACAGCGGCCTCCTACGAGCAGTACTTC.

The V call is TRBV6-2 or TRBV6-3, the J call TRBJ1-1; unclear D gene. The CDR3 sequence is 18 residues long. The V gene's germline CDR1 is MNHEY and CDR2 SVGEGT. V was clipped by 2 bases and J by 1 base, with 20 bases between them. The CDR3 reads CASSYISTKMLANTEAFF. The DNA of the CDR3 is TGTGCCAGCAGTTACATTTCGACCAAAATGCTGGCGAACACTGAAGCTTTCTTT.

The chain couples TRBV5-1 to TRBJ2-1, with TRBD2 matching over 11 bases. J was trimmed by 3 bases and V by 5 bases; bases with no gene match: 10. In germline, CDR1 is SGHRS, CDR2 YFSETQ. The CDR3 is 17 amino acids. In nucleotides, the CDR3 is TGCGCCAGCAGTTTTCTATCCGGGACTAGCGGCTACAATGAGCAGTTCTTC. Amino acids: CASSFLSGTSGYNEQFF.

This clonotype was seen a few times. This chain uses TRBV7-3 with TRBJ2-5; D may match TRBD1 or TRBD2 (6 bases each). The CDR3 contains 15 residues. Germline values: CDR1 SGHTA, CDR2 FQGTGA. V was clipped by 5 bases and J by 1 base, with 14 bases between them. CDR3 in amino acids: CASSPRRGLQETQYF. In nucleotides, the CDR3 is TGTGCCAGCAGCCCCCGACGGGGGCTCCAAGAGACCCAGTACTTC.

This clonotype was seen more than once but under ten times. The chain links TRBV10-1 to TRBJ1-5; D ambiguous. Trimming cost V 2 bases and J 6 bases, with 11 bases left between them. CDR3 size: 14 residues. Germline V gene sequence: CDR1 WNHNN, CDR2 SYGVQD (reference sequence). The CDR3 nucleotides read TGCGCCAGCAGTGAGAAGAGGGATGGTCAGCCCCAGCATTTT. Its translation is CASSEKRDGQPQHF.

This clonotype was recorded a few times. This chain uses TRBV10-3 with TRBJ2-7; 9 nucleotides agree with TRBD1. The CDR3 loop spans 15 amino acids. Looked up from germline, CDR1 is ENHRY and CDR2 is SYGVKD. The ends lost 4 bases at V and 1 base at J; junction bases unmatched: 5. The CDR3 DNA is TGTGCCATCAGTGTGGGACAGGGAGAGTCCTACGAGCAGTACTTC. It specifies CAISVGQGESYEQYF.

The table lists this clonotype with a few counts. The V gene is TRBV6-5, the J gene TRBJ1-2, with TRBD1 matching 7 bases. This CDR3 is built from 12 residues. With 5 bases clipped from V and 8 bases from J, the junction kept 5 bases outside the gene matches. Germline-derived CDR1 and CDR2 are MNHEY and SVGAGI. CDR3 amino acids: CASSPDRRGYTF. The CDR3 DNA follows: TGTGCCAGCAGTCCGGACAGGCGAGGCTACACCTTC.

Concerning this clonotype: No DNA is shown, since the ends of the CDR3 on it are uncertain; the CDR3 is the one TCRdb lists. The chain joins TRBV5-1 to TRBJ2-7; no DNA check was done on the table's D call, TRBD2. The CDR3 is 14 residues long, counting both termini. Germline V CDR1 and CDR2: SGHRS, YFSETQ. CDR3 protein: CASSVGPGSYEQYF.

This clonotype was picked up a small number of times. Here the CDR3 reads CASRTFLAGDNNEQYF. The CDR3 region has the DNA TGTGCCAGCAGGACCTTTCTAGCGGGAGACAACAATGAGCAGTACTTC. The chain is built from TRBV6-2 or TRBV6-3 and TRBJ2-5; 10 bases line up with TRBD2. The CDR3 runs 16 residues. The germline V gene has CDR1 MNHEY and CDR2 SVGEGT. J lost 11 bases, V lost 6 bases, and 18 bases had no gene match.

This clonotype has a handful of counts. The chain has TRBV21-1 and TRBJ2-1. TRBV21-1 corresponds to a pseudogene. The CDR3 contains 17 residues. CDR3 amino acids: CASSKATVLSSYNEQFF. In DNA, the CDR3 is TGTGCCAGCAGCAAAGCGACCGTGTTATCCTCCTACAATGAGCAGTTCTTC.

This chain joins TRBV29-1 and TRBJ1-1, with 10 bases fitting TRBD1. The CDR3 totals 13 residues. The germline V gene encodes CDR1 SQVTM and CDR2 ANQGSEA. The J segment lost 4 bases and the V segment lost 8 bases, leaving 7 bases of the junction unmatched. CDR3 sequence reads: CSTGQGYGTEAFF. DNA for the CDR3: TGCAGCACGGGACAGGGGTATGGCACTGAAGCTTTCTTT.

This clonotype was seen just once. The chain couples TRBV7-9 to TRBJ2-1; the match to TRBD1 covers 8 bases. Germline V lookup: CDR1 SEHNR, CDR2 FQNEAQ (reference sequence). Trimming at V came to 5 bases and at J to 7 bases, leaving 7 bases not matched to a gene. This CDR3 has 14 residues. The CDR3 reads CASSVGDRLNEQFF. The CDR3, as DNA: TGTGCCAGCAGCGTTGGGGACAGGCTGAATGAGCAGTTCTTC.

As for this clonotype: Given a much more abundant clone one base away, this may be a read error. This rearrangement joins TRBV5-1 to TRBJ2-1; weak D call: TRBD1 (6 bases). The CDR3 contains 15 residues. CDR1 is SGHRS, CDR2 YFSETQ, per germline. This CDR3 is CASRDPGVSHNEQFF. The DNA of the CDR3 is TGCGCCAGCAGGGACCCAGGGGTCTCCCACAATGAGCAGTTCTTC.

The chain employs TRBV14 and TRBJ2-7; D is ambiguous. V shed 0 bases and J shed 2 bases, with 14 bases lying between them. Germline assignment: CDR1 SGHDN and CDR2 FVKESK. This CDR3 has 16 residues. The CDR3 loop reads CASSQESLTSPYEQYF. CDR3 bases: TGTGCCAGCAGCCAAGAGTCCCTGACGAGCCCCTACGAGCAGTACTTC.

This rearrangement joins TRBV20-1 to TRBJ2-1; 11 bases agree with TRBD1. The J segment lost 5 bases and the V segment lost 3 bases, leaving 3 bases of the junction unmatched. The CDR3 is made up of 14 amino acids. Germline-derived CDR1 and CDR2 are DFQATT and SNEGSKA (reference sequence). This chain's CDR3 is CSARDRGPNNEQFF. The CDR3 DNA is TGCAGTGCTAGGGACAGGGGGCCGAACAATGAGCAGTTCTTC.

The rearrangement links TRBV23-1 to TRBJ2-3; tentative D call: TRBD1 (6 bases). TRBV23-1 belongs to the ORF category, with a function that is uncertain. There are 14 residues in the CDR3. Trimming removed 8 bases from V and 1 base from J, with 13 bases in between. The CDR3 spells CASRRTERTDTQYF. The CDR3 nucleotides are TGCGCCAGCCGTAGGACAGAACGCACAGATACGCAGTATTTT.

The genes are TRBV5-1 and TRBJ1-2; D might be TRBD1 (5 bases). The CDR3 loop spans 16 amino acids. Looked up from germline, CDR1 is SGHRS and CDR2 is YFSETQ. The V gene lost 0 bases and the J gene lost 3 bases, with 15 bases spanning the gap. The CDR3 DNA follows: TGCGCCAGCAGCTTGGAGCAGGGCAGAACGTACTATGGCTACACCTTC. It codes for CASSLEQGRTYYGYTF. The full variable domain, in which reference TRBV5-1 and TRBJ1-2 provide the parts outside the CDR3, is KAGVTQTPRYLIKTRGQQVTLSCSPISGHRSVSWYQQTPGQGLQFLFEYFSETQRNKGNFPGRFSGRQFSNSRSEMNVSTLELGDSALYLCASSLEQGRTYYGYTFGSGTRLTVV.

This clonotype has only one observation. This rearrangement joins TRBV28 to TRBJ2-3; 7 bases match TRBD2. V trimming: 5 bases; J trimming: 5 bases; junction bases outside the gene matches: 10. The length of the CDR3 is 15 residues. CDR1 is MDHEN and CDR2 is SYDVKM in the germline V gene. The CDR3 bases are TGTGCCAGCAGTCCTACTAGCGCGGGTGGAGATACGCAGTATTTT. This gives the protein CASSPTSAGGDTQYF.

This chain links TRBV7-2 with TRBJ2-7, with D perhaps matching TRBD1 (5 bases). This CDR3 has 14 residues. Trimming removed 5 bases at V and 4 bases at J, with 15 bases between. Germline V gene data show CDR1 as SGHTA and CDR2 as FQGNSA. The CDR3 sequence: CASSARGGWYEQYF. CDR3 bases: TGTGCCAGCAGCGCAAGGGGTGGGTGGTACGAGCAGTACTTC.

This clonotype has a handful of counts. The rearrangement joins TRBV4-1 to TRBJ2-1; tentative D call: TRBD2 (5 bases). The germline V gene has CDR1 MGHRA and CDR2 YSYEKL. The V end lost 4 bases, the J end lost 9 bases, and 19 bases lay between the germline ends. The CDR3 loop spans 15 amino acids. CDR3 coding DNA: TGCGCCAGCAGCCCTACTAGTACCCTCCCCAGTGAGCAGTTCTTC. As protein: CASSPTSTLPSEQFF.

This clonotype has a count of ten or more. Just one base apart from a much larger clone, this may be a read error. The rearrangement joins TRBV7-2 to TRBJ2-5; 9 bases are shared with TRBD1. The ends lost 1 base at V and 3 bases at J; junction bases unmatched: 0. Germline CDR1 is SGHTA and CDR2 is FQGNSA. The CDR3 totals 14 residues. The CDR3 DNA reads TGTGCCAGCAGCTTAGGACAGGGGGAAGAGACCCAGTACTTC. It codes for CASSLGQGEETQYF.

The V gene is TRBV7-9, the J gene TRBJ1-2; maybe TRBD1 (6 bases). Per germline, CDR1 SEHNR and CDR2 FQNEAQ (reference sequence). Between the trimmed V and J ends, which lost 5 bases and 5 bases, there was a span of 18 bases. The CDR3 runs to 15 residues. The CDR3 loop reads CASSASGQTGYGYTF. The CDR3 DNA is TGTGCCAGCAGCGCCTCCGGACAGACCGGTTATGGCTACACCTTC.

The CDR3 DNA is TGTGCCAGCAGCTCTGACGGACAAAGAGGCACCGGGGAGCTGTTTTTT. Protein sequence: CASSSDGQRGTGELFF. This chain links TRBV6-2 or TRBV6-3 with TRBJ2-2; D may be TRBD1 (5 bases). V was trimmed by 6 bases and J by 4 bases, leaving 18 bases between them. This CDR3 comprises 16 residues. Per germline, CDR1 MNHEY and CDR2 SVGEGT.

This rearrangement joins TRBV6-2 or TRBV6-3 to TRBJ2-7; possible D gene TRBD2, 5 bases. This CDR3 spans 17 amino acids. Trimming removed 2 bases at V and 0 bases at J, with 17 bases between. From germline, CDR1 is MNHEY and CDR2 SVGEGT. DNA for the CDR3: TGTGCCAGCAGTTACCGGCGATTGGGGAGAAGCTCCTACGAGCAGTACTTC. Its translation: CASSYRRLGRSSYEQYF.